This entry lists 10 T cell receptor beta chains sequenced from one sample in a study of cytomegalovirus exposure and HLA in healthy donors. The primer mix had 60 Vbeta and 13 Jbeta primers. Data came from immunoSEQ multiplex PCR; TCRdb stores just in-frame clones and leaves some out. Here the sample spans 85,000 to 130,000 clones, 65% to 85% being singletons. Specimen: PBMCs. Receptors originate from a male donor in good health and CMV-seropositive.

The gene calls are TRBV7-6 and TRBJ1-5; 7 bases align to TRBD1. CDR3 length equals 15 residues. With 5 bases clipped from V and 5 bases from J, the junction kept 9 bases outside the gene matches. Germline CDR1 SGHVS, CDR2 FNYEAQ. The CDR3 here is CASSPGQLVDQPQHF. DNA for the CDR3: TGTGCCAGCAGCCCGGGACAGCTCGTTGATCAGCCCCAGCATTTT.

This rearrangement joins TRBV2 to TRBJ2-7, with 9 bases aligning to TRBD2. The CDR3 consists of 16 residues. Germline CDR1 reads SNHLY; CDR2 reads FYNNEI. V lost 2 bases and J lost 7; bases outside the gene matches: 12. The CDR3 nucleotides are TGTGCCAGCAGTGAATTTGGGGGACTAGCAGGCTGGGAGCAGTACTTC. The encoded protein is CASSEFGGLAGWEQYF. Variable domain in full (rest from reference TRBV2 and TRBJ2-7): EPEVTQTPSHQVTQMGQEVILRCVPISNHLYFYWYRQILGQKVEFLVSFYNNEISEKSEIFDDQFSVERPDGSNFTLKIRSTKLEDSAMYFCASSEFGGLAGWEQYFGPGTRLTVT.

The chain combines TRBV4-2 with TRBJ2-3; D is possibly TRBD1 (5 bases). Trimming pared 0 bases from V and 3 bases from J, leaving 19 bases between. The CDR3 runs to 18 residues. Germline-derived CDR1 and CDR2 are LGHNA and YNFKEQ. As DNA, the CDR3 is TGTGCCAGCAGCCAAGATCCCCCGACAGAGCTACAAACAGATACGCAGTATTTT. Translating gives CASSQDPPTELQTDTQYF.

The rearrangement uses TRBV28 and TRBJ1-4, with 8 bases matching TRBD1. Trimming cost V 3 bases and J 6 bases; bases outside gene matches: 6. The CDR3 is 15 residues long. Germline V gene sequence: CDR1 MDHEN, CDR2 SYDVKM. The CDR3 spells CASSLVGQGDEKLFF. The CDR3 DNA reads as TGTGCCAGCAGTTTGGTAGGACAGGGCGATGAAAAACTGTTTTTT.

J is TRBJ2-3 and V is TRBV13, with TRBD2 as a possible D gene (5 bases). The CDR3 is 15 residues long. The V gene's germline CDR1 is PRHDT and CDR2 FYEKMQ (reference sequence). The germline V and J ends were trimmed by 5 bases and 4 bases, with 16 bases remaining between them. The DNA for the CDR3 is TGTGCCAGCAGCCACCGCGTTAAGGGAGCAGATACGCAGTATTTT. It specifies CASSHRVKGADTQYF.

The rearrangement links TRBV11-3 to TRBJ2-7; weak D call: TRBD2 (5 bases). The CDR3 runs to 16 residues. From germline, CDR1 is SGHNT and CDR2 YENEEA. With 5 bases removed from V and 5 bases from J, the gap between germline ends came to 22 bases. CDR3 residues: CASSAGAGGGHNEQYF. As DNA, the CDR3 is TGTGCCAGCAGCGCCGGCGCGGGTGGAGGCCATAACGAGCAGTACTTC.

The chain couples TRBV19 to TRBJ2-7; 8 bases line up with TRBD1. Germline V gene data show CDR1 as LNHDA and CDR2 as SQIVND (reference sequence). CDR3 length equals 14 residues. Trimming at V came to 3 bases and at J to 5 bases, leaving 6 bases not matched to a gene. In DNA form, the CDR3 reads TGTGCCAGTAGTATGGGACAGGCCGGGGACGAGCAGTACTTC. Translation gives CASSMGQAGDEQYF.

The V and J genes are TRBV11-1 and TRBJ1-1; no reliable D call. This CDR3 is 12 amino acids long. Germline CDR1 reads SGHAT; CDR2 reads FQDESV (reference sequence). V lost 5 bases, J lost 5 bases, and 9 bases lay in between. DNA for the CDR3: TGTGCCAGCAGCCTGAGGGTTACTGAAGCTTTCTTT. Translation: CASSLRVTEAFF.

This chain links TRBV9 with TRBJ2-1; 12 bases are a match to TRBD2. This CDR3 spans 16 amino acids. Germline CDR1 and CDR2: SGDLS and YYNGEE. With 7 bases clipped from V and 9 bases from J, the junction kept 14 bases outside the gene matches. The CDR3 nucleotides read TGTGCCAGCCCGTTTTTACCGGGACTAGCGGGCGGTGAGCAGTTCTTC. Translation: CASPFLPGLAGGEQFF.

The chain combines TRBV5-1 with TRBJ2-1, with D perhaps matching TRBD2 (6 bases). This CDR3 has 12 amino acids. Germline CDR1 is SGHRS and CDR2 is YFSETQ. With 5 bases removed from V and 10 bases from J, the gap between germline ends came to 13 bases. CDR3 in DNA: TGCGCCAGCAGTCATACTAGCTGGGAGCAGTTCTTC. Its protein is CASSHTSWEQFF.